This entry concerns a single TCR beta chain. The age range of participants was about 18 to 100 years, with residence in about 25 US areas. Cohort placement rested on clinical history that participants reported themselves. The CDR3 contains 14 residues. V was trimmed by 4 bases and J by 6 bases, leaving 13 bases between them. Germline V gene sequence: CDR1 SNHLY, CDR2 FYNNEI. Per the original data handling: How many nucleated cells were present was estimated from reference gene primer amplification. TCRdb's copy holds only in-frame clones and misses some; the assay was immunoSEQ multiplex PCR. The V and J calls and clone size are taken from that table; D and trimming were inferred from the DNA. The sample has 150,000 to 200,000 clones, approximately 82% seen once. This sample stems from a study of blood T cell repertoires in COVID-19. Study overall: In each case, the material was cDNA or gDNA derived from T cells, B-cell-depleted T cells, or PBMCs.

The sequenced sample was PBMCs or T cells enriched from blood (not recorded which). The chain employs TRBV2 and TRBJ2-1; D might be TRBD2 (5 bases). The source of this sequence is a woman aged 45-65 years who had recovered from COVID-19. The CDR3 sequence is CASSAPGSPNEQFF. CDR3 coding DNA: TGTGCCAGCAGTGCCCCGGGATCACCCAATGAGCAGTTCTTC.